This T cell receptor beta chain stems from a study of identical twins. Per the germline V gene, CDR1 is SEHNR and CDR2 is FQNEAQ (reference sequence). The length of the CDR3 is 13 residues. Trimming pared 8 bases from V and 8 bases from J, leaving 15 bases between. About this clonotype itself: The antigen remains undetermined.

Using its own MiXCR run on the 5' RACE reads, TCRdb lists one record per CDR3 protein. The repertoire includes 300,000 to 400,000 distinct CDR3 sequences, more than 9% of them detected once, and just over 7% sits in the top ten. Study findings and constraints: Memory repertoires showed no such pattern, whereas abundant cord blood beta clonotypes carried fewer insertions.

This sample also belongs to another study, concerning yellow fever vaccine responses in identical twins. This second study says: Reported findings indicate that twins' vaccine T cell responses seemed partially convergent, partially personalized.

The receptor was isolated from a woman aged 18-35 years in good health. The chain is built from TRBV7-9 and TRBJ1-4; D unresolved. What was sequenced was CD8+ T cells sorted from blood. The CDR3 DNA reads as TGTGCCAGCGGGGAGGGTGGGGAAGAAAAACTGTTTTTT. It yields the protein CASGEGGEEKLFF. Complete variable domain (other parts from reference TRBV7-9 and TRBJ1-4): DTGVSQNPRHKITKRGQNVTFRCDPISEHNRLYWYRQTLGQGPEFLTYFQNEAQLEKSRLLSDRFSAERPKGSFSTLEIQRTEQGDSAMYLCASGEGGEEKLFFGSGTQLSVL.